This T cell receptor beta chain was profiled in a study of OX40 agonist ivuxolimab in advanced cancers. Study-wide results and caveats: Antigens targeted by the expanded peripheral T cells were not determined.

This CDR3 spans 15 amino acids. Germline-derived CDR1 and CDR2 are LNHDA and SQIVND (reference sequence). The V segment lost 7 bases and the J segment 6 bases; nucleotides outside the gene matches: 5. Blood specimens came from baseline, cycle 4 day 1, and cycle 7 day 1. Assay used: immunoSEQ multiplex PCR; TCRdb lists only in-frame clones, some missing. Found here are some 19,000 clones, 80% to 90% of them singletons; the top ten hold 26%. This clone has more than one count but fewer than ten. As yet, its antigen is unknown. The origin of this receptor is an adult with an advanced solid tumor such as melanoma, head and neck, liver or kidney cancer. This sample comprised CD4+ or CD8+ T cells sorted from blood, obtained in a trial of the OX40 agonist ivuxolimab. This chain joins TRBV19 and TRBJ2-2; TRBD2 agrees at 13 bases. Here the CDR3 reads CASTPTSGGAGELFF. DNA for the CDR3: TGTGCCAGTACCCCAACTAGCGGGGGGGCCGGGGAGCTGTTTTTT.